The text below deals with one TCR beta chain. These data belong to a study of blood T cell repertoires in COVID-19. Study-wide context: Collection of acute and convalescent COVID-19 samples took place in the United States, Italy and Spain. The analysed material was cDNA or gDNA that came from T cells, B-cell-depleted T cells, or PBMCs.

Germline V gene lookup returns CDR1 MNHEY and CDR2 SMNVEV (reference sequence). V was trimmed by 0 bases and J by 2 bases, leaving 5 bases between them. The CDR3 has 14 residues. The protocol was immunoSEQ multiplex PCR, while the TCRdb copy is restricted to in-frame clones and leaves out a portion. The profile shows around 200,000 clones, about 88% of them singletons. Researchers sorted participants into cohorts using their self-reported clinical history. The specimen sequenced was PBMCs or T cells enriched from blood (not recorded which). The V call is TRBV27, the J call TRBJ2-1; D remains unclear. This clonotype was obtained from a woman between 18 and 29 years old who had recovered from COVID-19. CDR3 nucleotides: TGTGCCAGCAGTTTATCCAGGACCTACAATGAGCAGTTCTTC. It codes for CASSLSRTYNEQFF.